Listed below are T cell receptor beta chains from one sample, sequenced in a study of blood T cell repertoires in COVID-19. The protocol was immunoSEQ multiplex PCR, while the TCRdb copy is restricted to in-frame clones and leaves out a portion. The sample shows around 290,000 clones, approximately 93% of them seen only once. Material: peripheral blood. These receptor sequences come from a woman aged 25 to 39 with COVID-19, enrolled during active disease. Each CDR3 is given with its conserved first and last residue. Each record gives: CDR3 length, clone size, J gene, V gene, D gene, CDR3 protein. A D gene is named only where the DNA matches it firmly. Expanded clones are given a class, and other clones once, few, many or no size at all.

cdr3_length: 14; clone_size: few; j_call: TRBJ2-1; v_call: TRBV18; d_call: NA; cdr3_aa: CASSPQGTYNEQFF
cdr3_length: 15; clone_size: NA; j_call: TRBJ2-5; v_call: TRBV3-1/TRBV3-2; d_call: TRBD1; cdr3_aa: CASSPGQGAGETQYF
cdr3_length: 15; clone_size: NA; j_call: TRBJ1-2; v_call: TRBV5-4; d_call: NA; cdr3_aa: CASSLGTGANYGYTF
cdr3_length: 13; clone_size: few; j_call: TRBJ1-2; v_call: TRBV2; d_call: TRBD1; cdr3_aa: CARRTGGAYGYTF
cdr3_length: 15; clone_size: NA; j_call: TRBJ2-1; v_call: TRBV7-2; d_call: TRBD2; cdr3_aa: CASSPRTGGYNEQFF
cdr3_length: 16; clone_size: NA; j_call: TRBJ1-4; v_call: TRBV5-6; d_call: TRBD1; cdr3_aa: CASSPTGGTANEKLFF
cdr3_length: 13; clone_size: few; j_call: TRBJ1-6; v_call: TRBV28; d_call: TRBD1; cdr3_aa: CASRGQGGSPLHF
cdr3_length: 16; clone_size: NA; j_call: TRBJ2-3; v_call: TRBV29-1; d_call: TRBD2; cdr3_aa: CSSGLAGTSSTDTQYF
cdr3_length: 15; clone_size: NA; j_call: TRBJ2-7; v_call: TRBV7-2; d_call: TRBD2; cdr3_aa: CASSSGTSGRVEQYF
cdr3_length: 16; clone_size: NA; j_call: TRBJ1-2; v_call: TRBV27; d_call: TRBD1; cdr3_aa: CASSAASRDRVRGYTF
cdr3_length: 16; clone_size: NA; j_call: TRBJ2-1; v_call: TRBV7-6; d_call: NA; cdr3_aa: CASSYLAASSYNEQFF
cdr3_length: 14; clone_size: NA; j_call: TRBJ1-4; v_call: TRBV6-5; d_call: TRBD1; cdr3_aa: CASRWDRAAEKLFF
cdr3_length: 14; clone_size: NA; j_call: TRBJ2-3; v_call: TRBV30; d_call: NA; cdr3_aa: CAWSVEVSSISQYF
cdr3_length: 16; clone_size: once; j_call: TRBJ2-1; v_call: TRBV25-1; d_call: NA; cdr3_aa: CASNPQGWGLNNEQFF
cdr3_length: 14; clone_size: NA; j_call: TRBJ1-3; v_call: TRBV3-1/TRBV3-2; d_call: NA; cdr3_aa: CASSQGSSGNTIYF
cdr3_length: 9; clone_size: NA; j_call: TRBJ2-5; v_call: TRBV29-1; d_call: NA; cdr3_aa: CSVEETQYF
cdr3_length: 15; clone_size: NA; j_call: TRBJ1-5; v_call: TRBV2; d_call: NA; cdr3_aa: CASLEGGTRNQPQHF
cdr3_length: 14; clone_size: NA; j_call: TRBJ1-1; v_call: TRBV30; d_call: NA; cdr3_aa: CAWSVGGLNTEAFF
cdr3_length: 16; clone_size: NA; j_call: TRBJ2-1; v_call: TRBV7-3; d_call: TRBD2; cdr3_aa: CASSRPGTSHVTEQFF
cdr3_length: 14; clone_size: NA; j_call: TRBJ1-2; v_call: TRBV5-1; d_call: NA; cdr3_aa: CASSLVGGTHGYTF
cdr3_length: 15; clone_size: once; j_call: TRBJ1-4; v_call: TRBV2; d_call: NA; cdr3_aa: CASNRGGGVSEKLFF
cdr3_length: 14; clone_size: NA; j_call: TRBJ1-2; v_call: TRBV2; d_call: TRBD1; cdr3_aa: CASRARTGDDGYTF
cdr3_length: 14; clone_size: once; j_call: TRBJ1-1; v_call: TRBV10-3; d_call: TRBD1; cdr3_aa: CAISKTGGNTEAFF
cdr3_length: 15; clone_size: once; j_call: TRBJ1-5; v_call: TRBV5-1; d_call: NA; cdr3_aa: CASSLEPSSNQPQHF
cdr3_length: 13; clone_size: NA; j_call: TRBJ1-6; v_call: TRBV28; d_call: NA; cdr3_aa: CASSLNRDSPLHF
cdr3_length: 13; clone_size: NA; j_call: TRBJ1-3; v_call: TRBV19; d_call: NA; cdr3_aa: CASTFFSGNTIYF
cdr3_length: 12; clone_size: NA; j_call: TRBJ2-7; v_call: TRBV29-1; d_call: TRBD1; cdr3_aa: CSVSQGTYEQYF
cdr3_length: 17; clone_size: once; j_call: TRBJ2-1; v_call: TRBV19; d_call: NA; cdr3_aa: CASSIGPGGLGYNEQFF
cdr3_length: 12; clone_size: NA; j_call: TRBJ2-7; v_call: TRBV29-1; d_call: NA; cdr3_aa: CSALQGVDEQYF
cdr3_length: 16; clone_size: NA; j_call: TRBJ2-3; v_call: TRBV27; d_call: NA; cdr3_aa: CASSPAPGLLTDTQYF
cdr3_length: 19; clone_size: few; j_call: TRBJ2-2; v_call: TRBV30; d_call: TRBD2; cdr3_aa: CAWSRGGLAGRANTGELFF
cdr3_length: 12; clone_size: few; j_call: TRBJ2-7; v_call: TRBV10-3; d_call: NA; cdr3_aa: CAISELSYEQYF
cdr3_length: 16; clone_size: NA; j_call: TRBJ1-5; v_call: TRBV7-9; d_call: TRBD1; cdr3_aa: CASSVGGGFGNQPQHF
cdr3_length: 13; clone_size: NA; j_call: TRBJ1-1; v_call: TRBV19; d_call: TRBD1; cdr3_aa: CASSMTGTGEAFF